Listed here are 26 T cell receptor beta chains from one sample, sequenced in a study of blood T cell repertoires in COVID-19. The method was immunoSEQ multiplex PCR; TCRdb's version includes in-frame clones alone and lacks a portion of them. This table has 140,000 to 150,000 clones, around 82% appearing once. Material for sequencing was PBMCs or T cells enriched from blood (not recorded which). These receptors were collected from a woman aged 45-59 years who had recovered from COVID-19.

Many counts were recorded for this clone. The chain joins TRBV27 to TRBJ1-1; D possibly corresponds to TRBD1 (6 bases). Germline V gene lookup returns CDR1 MNHEY and CDR2 SMNVEV (reference sequence). V shed 7 bases and J shed 2 bases, with 23 bases lying between them. CDR3 length: 17 residues. CDR3 protein: CASTPVKLTGRNTEAFF. The DNA of the CDR3 is TGTGCCAGCACCCCGGTTAAGTTGACAGGTAGAAACACTGAAGCTTTCTTT.

CDR3 bases: TGTGCCTGGACCCACAGGTGGCTAGCGTCCCCCTACGAGCAGTACTTC. Its translation: CAWTHRWLASPYEQYF. J is TRBJ2-7 and V is TRBV30; D is perhaps TRBD2 (6 bases). Germline V gives CDR1 GTSNPN, CDR2 SVGIG (reference sequence). The CDR3 has 16 residues. V was shortened by 4 bases and J by 2 bases, with 21 bases between the two germline ends.

This clone has a handful of counts. This rearrangement joins TRBV3-1 (or the pseudogene TRBV3-2) to TRBJ2-7; D perhaps matches TRBD1 (6 bases). CDR3 length: 15 amino acids. V gave up 4 bases and J gave up 5 bases, with 18 bases separating them. The V gene's germline CDR1 is LGHDT and CDR2 YNNKEL (reference sequence). This CDR3 is CASSREVQGLDEQYF. The CDR3 DNA sequence: TGTGCCAGCAGCCGAGAAGTTCAGGGGCTCGACGAGCAGTACTTC.

V gene TRBV6-5 combines with J gene TRBJ2-7; TRBD2 matches at 9 bases. This CDR3 has 16 amino acids. The ends lost 0 bases at V and 5 bases at J; junction bases unmatched: 8. Per the germline V gene, CDR1 is MNHEY and CDR2 is SVGAGI. The CDR3 sequence is CASSYSIVASGDEQYF. CDR3 sequence (DNA): TGTGCCAGCAGTTACTCTATCGTCGCTAGCGGGGACGAGCAGTACTTC.

This rearrangement joins TRBV9 to TRBJ1-2; D is unresolved. Germline V gene lookup returns CDR1 SGDLS and CDR2 YYNGEE. Between the trimmed V and J ends, which lost 4 bases and 6 bases, there was a span of 16 bases. The CDR3 runs to 14 residues. The CDR3 is CASSHTGREDGYTF. The CDR3 DNA sequence: TGTGCCAGCAGCCACACCGGTAGGGAGGATGGCTACACCTTC.

The CDR3 DNA reads as TGTGCCAGCAGTGATTGGTCTCGACAGCCGGAGACCCAGTACTTC. It specifies CASSDWSRQPETQYF. This rearrangement joins TRBV25-1 to TRBJ2-5; D perhaps matches TRBD1 (5 bases). This CDR3 spans 15 amino acids. Germline CDR1 is MGHDK and CDR2 is SYGVNS. V lost 3 bases and J lost 5, with 16 bases in between.

The V gene is TRBV5-1, the J gene TRBJ2-1, with 10 nucleotides matching TRBD2. CDR1 SGHRS and CDR2 YFSETQ come from the germline V gene. V trimming: 4 bases; J trimming: 0 bases; junction bases outside the gene matches: 4. CDR3 length: 16 amino acids. CDR3 in DNA: TGCGCCAGCAGCAAAACTAGCGGGGTCTCCTACAATGAGCAGTTCTTC. Translating it yields CASSKTSGVSYNEQFF.

This chain connects TRBV6-5 to TRBJ2-3, with a possible D match to TRBD2 (5 bases). The CDR3 extends over 14 amino acids. CDR1 and CDR2 from the germline V gene are MNHEY and SVGAGI. The V gene lost 1 base and the J gene lost 4 bases, with 9 bases spanning the gap. The CDR3 DNA reads as TGTGCCAGCAGTTACTTACTAGAGCCAGATACGCAGTATTTT. Translated: CASSYLLEPDTQYF.

For the CDR3, the DNA is TGTGCCAGCAGCGCTTACATGAACACTGAAGCTTTCTTT. Protein sequence: CASSAYMNTEAFF. The rearrangement links TRBV7-9 to TRBJ1-1; no reliable D call. Germline V gives CDR1 SEHNR, CDR2 FQNEAQ (reference sequence). The germline V and J ends were trimmed by 5 bases and 0 bases, with 7 bases remaining between them. The CDR3 extends over 13 amino acids.

The chain carries TRBV7-8 and TRBJ1-5; TRBD1 aligns across 8 bases. The CDR3 spans 16 residues. The V gene's germline CDR1 is SGHVS and CDR2 FQNEAQ. V gave up 3 bases and J gave up 3 bases; unmatched junction bases: 7. CDR3 DNA: TGTGCCAGCAGCTTGCGGAGGGGACAGGCCAATCAGCCCCAGCATTTT. It yields the protein CASSLRRGQANQPQHF.

The chain combines TRBV5-5 with TRBJ1-4; no clear D gene. This CDR3 contains 16 residues. CDR1 and CDR2 (germline): SGHKS, YYEKEE (reference sequence). V lost 3 bases and J 1 base, leaving 13 bases between the germline ends. Here the CDR3 reads CASSSGKRETNEKLFF. Written as DNA, the CDR3 is TGTGCCAGCAGCTCCGGGAAGAGAGAAACTAATGAAAAACTGTTTTTT.

The rearrangement links TRBV4-1 to TRBJ1-5; no firm D call. The V gene lost 3 bases and the J gene lost 6 bases, with 12 bases spanning the gap. Per germline, CDR1 MGHRA and CDR2 YSYEKL. The CDR3 loop spans 14 amino acids. The CDR3 DNA reads as TGCGCCAGCAGCCAGGAGGGTTTTGGTCAGCCCCAGCATTTT. Protein product: CASSQEGFGQPQHF.

The chain has TRBV5-5 and TRBJ2-5; D gene unclear. Germline CDR1 reads SGHKS; CDR2 reads YYEKEE (reference sequence). CDR3 length: 15 amino acids. The V end lost 0 bases, the J end lost 2 bases, and 11 bases lay between the germline ends. DNA for the CDR3: TGTGCCAGCAGCTTGGCCTCGAACGGTCAAGAGACCCAGTACTTC. It is translated as CASSLASNGQETQYF.

The chain recombines TRBV5-6 with TRBJ1-4, with TRBD1 identical over 7 bases. With V trimmed by 2 bases and J by 4 bases, 5 bases remained unmatched. The germline V gene has CDR1 SGHDT and CDR2 YYEEEE. This CDR3 contains 15 residues. The DNA of the CDR3 is TGTGCCAGCAGCTTAAGGGGGCTAGGTAATGAAAAACTGTTTTTT. Translated, it gives CASSLRGLGNEKLFF.

The chain is built from TRBV7-2 and TRBJ1-6; D may be TRBD1 (6 bases). Trimming left V 0 bases short and J 8 bases short, with 11 bases between. CDR1 and CDR2 (germline): SGHTA, FQGNSA. The CDR3 consists of 15 residues. CDR3 region: CASSLASRGDSPLHF. In DNA form, the CDR3 reads TGTGCCAGCAGCTTAGCGTCCAGGGGCGATTCACCCCTCCACTTT.

This chain uses TRBV7-3 with TRBJ2-5, with TRBD1 as a possible D gene (5 bases). V was pared by 1 base and J by 4 bases, with 7 bases between. This CDR3 comprises 13 residues. The germline gives CDR1 SGHTA, CDR2 FQGTGA. CDR3 in amino acids: CASSLIGAETQYF. The CDR3 DNA follows: TGTGCCAGCAGCTTAATAGGGGCAGAGACCCAGTACTTC. The whole variable domain, remainder taken from reference TRBV7-3 and TRBJ2-5, is GAGVSQTPSNKVTEKGKYVELRCDPISGHTALYWYRQSLGQGPEFLIYFQGTGAADDSGLPNDRFFAVRPEGSVSTLKIQRTERGDSAVYLCASSLIGAETQYFGPGTRLLVL.

V usage is TRBV19 and J usage is TRBJ1-2; D unclear. The CDR3 spans 14 residues. Between the trimmed V and J ends, which lost 7 bases and 5 bases, there was a span of 17 bases. In germline, CDR1 is LNHDA, CDR2 SQIVND (reference sequence). Here the CDR3 DNA reads TGTGCCAGTAAGGCTGGCGGGGTCGGTTATGGCTACACCTTC. Translation gives CASKAGGVGYGYTF.

The V gene is TRBV5-1, the J gene TRBJ2-7; D might be TRBD1 (6 bases). The CDR3 runs 15 residues. In germline, CDR1 is SGHRS, CDR2 YFSETQ. Trimming removed 5 bases at V and 4 bases at J, with 19 bases between. The chain's CDR3 is CASRSDEGEQYEQYF. The CDR3, as DNA: TGCGCCAGCAGATCCGACGAGGGGGAGCAGTACGAGCAGTACTTC.

The V gene is TRBV7-9, the J gene TRBJ1-3; the D is unclear. V was pared by 1 base and J by 0 bases, with 7 bases between. Germline-derived CDR1 and CDR2 are SEHNR and FQNEAQ (reference sequence). CDR3 length: 15 residues. CDR3 region: CASSLDGNSGNTIYF. CDR3 nucleotide sequence: TGTGCCAGCAGCTTAGACGGGAACTCTGGAAACACCATATATTTT.

As DNA, the CDR3 is TGTGCCAGCAGCTTAGATCAGGGGCAGACCCAGTACTTC. Translation: CASSLDQGQTQYF. The chain carries TRBV7-6 and TRBJ2-5; D perhaps matches TRBD1 (6 bases). This CDR3 is built from 13 residues. V lost 1 base and J 6 bases, leaving 9 bases between the germline ends. Germline values: CDR1 SGHVS, CDR2 FNYEAQ. The variable domain in full, completed from reference TRBV7-6 and TRBJ2-5, reads GAGVSQSPRYKVTKRGQDVALRCDPISGHVSLYWYRQALGQGPEFLTYFNYEAQQDKSGLPNDRFSAERPEGSISTLTIQRTEQRDSAMYRCASSLDQGQTQYFGPGTRLLVL.

The sample holds one count of this clone. The chain uses TRBV11-2 and TRBJ1-3; D gene unclear. V was cut by 4 bases and J by 4 bases, with 11 bases left in between. This CDR3 has 14 amino acids. Germline V CDR1 and CDR2: SGHAT, FQNNGV. The CDR3, as DNA: TGTGCCAGCAGCTCGCTCAGGAGGGGAAACACCATATATTTT. This translates into CASSSLRRGNTIYF.

This clone was observed a single time. The chain joins TRBV2 to TRBJ1-4; 8 bases map to TRBD1. Germline assignment: CDR1 SNHLY and CDR2 FYNNEI. Trimming cost V 6 bases and J 4 bases; bases outside gene matches: 7. The CDR3 is 15 residues long. The CDR3: CASSRLDRGNEKLFF. CDR3 nucleotides: TGTGCCAGCAGCCGCCTCGACAGGGGTAATGAAAAACTGTTTTTT.

The gene calls are TRBV5-1 and TRBJ2-1; 7 bases agree with TRBD1. V was clipped by 4 bases and J by 5 bases; unmatched bases: 6. Germline V gives CDR1 SGHRS, CDR2 YFSETQ. The CDR3 runs 14 residues. The DNA of the CDR3 is TGCGCCAGCAGCCCCAGACAGGGAAACAATGAGCAGTTCTTC. Residues: CASSPRQGNNEQFF.

The chain uses TRBV20-1 and TRBJ2-1, with D unclear. CDR1 is DFQATT and CDR2 is SNEGSKA in the germline V gene (reference sequence). The V end lost 5 bases, the J end lost 0 bases, and 14 bases lay between the germline ends. The CDR3 has 15 residues. The chain's CDR3 is CSARAPISSYNEQFF. The DNA for the CDR3 is TGCAGTGCTCGTGCACCCATCAGCTCCTACAATGAGCAGTTCTTC.

The chain uses TRBV9 and TRBJ1-5; D gene ambiguous. Trimming took off 4 bases at V and 2 bases at J, with 10 bases between the two ends. Germline assignment: CDR1 SGDLS and CDR2 YYNGEE. The CDR3 covers 14 residues. In DNA, the CDR3 is TGTGCCAGCAGCCGAGACCAGGGCAATCAGCCCCAGCATTTT. This translates into CASSRDQGNQPQHF.

The rearrangement uses TRBV13 and TRBJ2-2, with TRBD1 matching over 7 bases. This CDR3 has 16 residues. Germline CDR1 is PRHDT and CDR2 is FYEKMQ (reference sequence). V shed 6 bases, J shed 5 bases, and the junction held 12 bases outside the gene matches. The CDR3 is CASRPPNRGATGELFF. CDR3 DNA sequence: TGTGCCAGCAGACCTCCTAACAGGGGAGCGACCGGGGAGCTGTTTTTT.